This T cell receptor beta chain was identified during a study of blood T cell repertoires in COVID-19. Some clones are missing from TCRdb's copy, which holds only in-frame ones; the method was immunoSEQ multiplex PCR. The repertoire holds around 230,000 clones, with approximately 83% as singletons. Input material: peripheral blood. The clonotype comes from a woman older than 75 with acute or convalescent COVID-19.

This chain's CDR3 is CASSLSRTTREQYF. In DNA, the CDR3 is TGTGCCAGCAGCCTCTCCCGGACAACTCGTGAGCAGTACTTC. The J gene is TRBJ2-7, the V gene TRBV7-6, with D possibly matching TRBD1 (5 bases). This CDR3 has 14 residues. Germline CDR1 is SGHVS and CDR2 is FNYEAQ. V was pared by 5 bases and J by 7 bases, with 18 bases between.